This T cell receptor (beta chain) was profiled in a study of T cell repertoires in cytomegalovirus infection. About the research overall: Carrying CMV and the relevant HLA type showed in public TCR beta signatures.

The germline V and J ends were trimmed by 5 bases and 0 bases, with 5 bases remaining between them. This CDR3 is built from 12 residues. Germline V gene sequence: CDR1 SGHTA, CDR2 FQGNSA. TCRdb redid the calling of the reads with MiXCR, one entry per CDR3 protein. The sample lists some 170,000 distinct CDR3 sequences, about a sixth occurring once. The study, taken as a whole, reports: HLA-C-restricted TCR beta clonotypes specific for CMV led the ex vivo response.

This clonotype was found a few times. Antigen: not known. The sample consisted of CD8+ T cells from PBMCs. This chain uses TRBV7-2 with TRBJ2-7; unclear D gene. The sequence derives from a human donor in good health (CMV status not recorded). Some clones in this sample may be carry-over from other donors' samples. Here the CDR3 DNA reads TGTGCCAGCAGCCTTTTCTCCTACGAGCAGTACTTC. Translated: CASSLFSYEQYF.